Below, 9 T cell receptor beta chains from the same sample are listed, as sequenced in a study of glioma-infiltrating T cells after dendritic cell vaccination. Assay used: immunoSEQ multiplex PCR; TCRdb lists only in-frame clones, some missing. The sample shows 80,000 to 100,000 clones, around three quarters of them seen only once. Here the sequenced sample was blood, taken before dendritic cell vaccination. These receptors were collected from a human donor with glioblastoma.

This rearrangement joins TRBV29-1 to TRBJ1-6; 10 bases agree with TRBD1. CDR1 is SQVTM, CDR2 ANQGSEA, per germline. V lost 6 bases to trimming and J lost 8 bases; unmatched junction nucleotides: 4. This CDR3 is built from 13 residues. In DNA, the CDR3 is TGCAGCGTCGCCGGGACAGGGGATTCACCCCTCCACTTT. Its protein product is CSVAGTGDSPLHF.

The chain recombines TRBV29-1 with TRBJ1-2; D call uncertain. The CDR3 consists of 13 residues. Per germline, CDR1 SQVTM and CDR2 ANQGSEA. V shed 3 bases and J shed 8 bases, with 16 bases lying between them. CDR3 sequence (DNA): TGCAGCGTTGATTTTTTGCGGGAAGGCGGCTACACCTTC. This gives the protein CSVDFLREGGYTF. Full variable domain (missing parts from reference TRBV29-1 and TRBJ1-2): SAVISQKPSRDICQRGTSLTIQCQVDSQVTMMFWYRQQPGQSLTLIATANQGSEATYESGFVIDKFPISRPNLTFSTLTVSNMSPEDSSIYLCSVDFLREGGYTFGSGTRLTVV.

The genes are TRBV5-1 and TRBJ2-5; D is perhaps TRBD1 (6 bases). The CDR3 has 13 residues. CDR1 and CDR2 (germline): SGHRS, YFSETQ. V gave up 4 bases and J gave up 5 bases, with 12 bases separating them. The CDR3 DNA reads as TGCGCCAGCAGCGCAGGACAGAGGGAGACCCAGTACTTC. Translation gives CASSAGQRETQYF.

The chain carries TRBV11-2 and TRBJ2-1; a weak D match, TRBD1 (5 bases). Germline V gives CDR1 SGHAT, CDR2 FQNNGV. Trimming took 4 bases from V and 10 from J, leaving 14 bases between them. The CDR3 spans 13 residues. Here the CDR3 DNA reads TGTGCCAGCAGCTACCACCCGAACAGGGAGCAGTTCTTC. The encoded protein is CASSYHPNREQFF.

This chain connects TRBV7-2 to TRBJ1-1; the D is unclear. The CDR3 runs 14 residues. CDR1 is SGHTA, CDR2 FQGNSA, per germline. Trimming shortened V by 5 bases and J by 6 bases, and 16 bases separated the two germline ends. CDR3 amino acids: CASSNSRASPEAFF. CDR3 nucleotides: TGTGCCAGCAGCAACTCTAGGGCTAGCCCTGAAGCTTTCTTT. Based on the CDR3 plus reference TRBV7-2 and TRBJ1-1, the full variable domain is GAGVSQSPSNKVTEKGKDVELRCDPISGHTALYWYRQSLGQGLEFLIYFQGNSAPDKSGLPSDRFSAERTGGSVSTLTIQRTQQEDSAVYLCASSNSRASPEAFFGQGTRLTVV.

V gene TRBV15 combines with J gene TRBJ2-3; TRBD2 aligns across 7 bases. Germline loops: CDR1 LNHNV, CDR2 YYDKDF (reference sequence). The CDR3 spans 19 residues. V lost 1 base to trimming and J lost 5 bases; unmatched junction nucleotides: 18. The CDR3 coding sequence is TGTGCCACCAGCAGAGCCTTGGAAGCGGGGCGTTTGAGGGGAGATACGCAGTATTTT. It codes for CATSRALEAGRLRGDTQYF.

The rearrangement links TRBV2 to TRBJ2-2; D not certain. V lost 2 bases, J lost 4 bases, and 8 bases lay in between. CDR1 and CDR2 (germline): SNHLY, FYNNEI. The CDR3 consists of 14 residues. CDR3 sequence: CASSEWRSTGELFF. CDR3 DNA sequence: TGTGCCAGCAGTGAATGGCGGAGCACCGGGGAGCTGTTTTTT. The full variable domain, with the rest looked up from reference TRBV2 and TRBJ2-2, is EPEVTQTPSHQVTQMGQEVILRCVPISNHLYFYWYRQILGQKVEFLVSFYNNEISEKSEIFDDQFSVERPDGSNFTLKIRSTKLEDSAMYFCASSEWRSTGELFFGEGSRLTVL.

The chain links TRBV6-1 to TRBJ2-3; D may be TRBD1 (5 bases). Trimming removed 4 bases at V and 2 bases at J, with 13 bases between. This CDR3 is built from 15 residues. Germline CDR1 is MNHNS and CDR2 is SASEGT. CDR3 region: CASSVRVGYTDTQYF. The CDR3 DNA reads TGTGCCAGCAGTGTCAGGGTTGGCTACACAGATACGCAGTATTTT.

This chain uses TRBV9 with TRBJ2-7, with 10 bases that match TRBD1. Per germline, CDR1 SGDLS and CDR2 YYNGEE. There are 15 residues in the CDR3. V lost 4 bases to trimming and J lost 5 bases; unmatched junction nucleotides: 9. CDR3 region: CASSPRQGAGHEQYF. The DNA for the CDR3 is TGTGCCAGCAGCCCCCGACAGGGGGCGGGCCACGAGCAGTACTTC.